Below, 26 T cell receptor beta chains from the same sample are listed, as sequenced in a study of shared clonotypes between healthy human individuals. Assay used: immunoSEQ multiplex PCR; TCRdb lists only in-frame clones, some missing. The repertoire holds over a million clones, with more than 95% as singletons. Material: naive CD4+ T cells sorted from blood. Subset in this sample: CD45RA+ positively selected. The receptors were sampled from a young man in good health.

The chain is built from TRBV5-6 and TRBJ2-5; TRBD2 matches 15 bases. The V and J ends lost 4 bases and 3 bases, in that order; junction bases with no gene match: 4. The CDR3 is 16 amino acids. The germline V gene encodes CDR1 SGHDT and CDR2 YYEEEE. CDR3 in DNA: TGTGCCAGCAGCCCCGGACTAGCGGGAGGGAAAGAGACCCAGTACTTC. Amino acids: CASSPGLAGGKETQYF.

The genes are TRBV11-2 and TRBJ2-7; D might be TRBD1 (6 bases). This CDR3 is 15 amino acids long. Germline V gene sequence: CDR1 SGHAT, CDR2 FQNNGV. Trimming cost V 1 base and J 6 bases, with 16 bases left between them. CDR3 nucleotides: TGTGCCAGCAGCTTAGCCGGGACAAGTACTTTCGAGCAGTACTTC. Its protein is CASSLAGTSTFEQYF.

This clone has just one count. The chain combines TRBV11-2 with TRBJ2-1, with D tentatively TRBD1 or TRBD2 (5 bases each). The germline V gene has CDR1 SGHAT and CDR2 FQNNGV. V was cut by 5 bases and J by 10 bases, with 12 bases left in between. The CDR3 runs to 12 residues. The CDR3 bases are TGTGCCAGCAGCCCGGGGCCCTCCGAGCAGTTCTTC. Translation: CASSPGPSEQFF. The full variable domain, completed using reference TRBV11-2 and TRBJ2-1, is EAGVAQSPRYKIIEKRQSVAFWCNPISGHATLYWYQQILGQGPKLLIQFQNNGVVDDSQLPKDRFSAERLKGVDSTLKIQPAKLEDSAVYLCASSPGPSEQFFGPGTRLTVL.

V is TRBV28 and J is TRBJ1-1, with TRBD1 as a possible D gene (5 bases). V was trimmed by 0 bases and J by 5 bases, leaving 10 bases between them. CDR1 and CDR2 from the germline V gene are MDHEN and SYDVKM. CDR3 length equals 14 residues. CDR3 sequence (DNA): TGTGCCAGCAGTTTATGGGGGGAGAGGACTGAAGCTTTCTTT. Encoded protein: CASSLWGERTEAFF.

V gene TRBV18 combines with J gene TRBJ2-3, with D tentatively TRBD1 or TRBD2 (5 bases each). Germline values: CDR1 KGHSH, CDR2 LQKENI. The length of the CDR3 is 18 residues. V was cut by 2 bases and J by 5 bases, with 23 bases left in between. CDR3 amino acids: CASSPYTSGTTVGDTQYF. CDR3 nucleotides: TGTGCCAGCTCACCATACACTTCCGGGACCACCGTAGGAGATACGCAGTATTTT.

CDR3 sequence: CASSKARRGSIFPSMNTEAFF. The DNA for the CDR3 is TGTGCCAGCAGCAAAGCGCGAAGAGGAAGTATATTCCCATCCATGAACACTGAAGCTTTCTTT. V gene TRBV21-1 combines with J gene TRBJ1-1. TRBV21-1 constitutes a pseudogene. The CDR3 totals 21 residues.

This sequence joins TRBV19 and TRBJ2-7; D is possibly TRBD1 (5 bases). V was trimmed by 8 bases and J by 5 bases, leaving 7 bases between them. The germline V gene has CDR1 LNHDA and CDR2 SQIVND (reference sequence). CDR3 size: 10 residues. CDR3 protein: CASGAHEQYF. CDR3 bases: TGTGCCAGTGGGGCCCACGAGCAGTACTTC.

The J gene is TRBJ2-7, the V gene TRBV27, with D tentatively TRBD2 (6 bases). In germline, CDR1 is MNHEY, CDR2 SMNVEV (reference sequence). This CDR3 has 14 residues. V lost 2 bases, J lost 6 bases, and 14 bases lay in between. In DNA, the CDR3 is TGTGCCAGCAGTTTAGAGGGGAGGACCCGCGAGCAGTACTTC. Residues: CASSLEGRTREQYF.

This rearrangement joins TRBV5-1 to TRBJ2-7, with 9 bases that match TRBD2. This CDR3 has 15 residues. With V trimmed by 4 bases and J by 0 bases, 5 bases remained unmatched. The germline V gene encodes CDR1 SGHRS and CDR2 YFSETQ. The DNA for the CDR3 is TGCGCCAGCAGCGGGAGCGGGAGGCCCTCCTACGAGCAGTACTTC. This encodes CASSGSGRPSYEQYF.

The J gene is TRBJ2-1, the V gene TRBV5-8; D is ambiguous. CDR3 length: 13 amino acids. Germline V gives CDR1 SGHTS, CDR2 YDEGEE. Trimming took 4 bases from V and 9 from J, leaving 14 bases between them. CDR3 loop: CASSQTRVGEQFF. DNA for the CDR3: TGTGCCAGCAGCCAAACTCGCGTAGGTGAGCAGTTCTTC.

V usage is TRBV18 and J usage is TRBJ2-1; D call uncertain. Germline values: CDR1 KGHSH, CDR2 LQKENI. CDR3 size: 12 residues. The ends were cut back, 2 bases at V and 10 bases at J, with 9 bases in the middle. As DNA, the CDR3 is TGTGCCAGCTCACCAGTTGGCCCCGAGCAGTTCTTC. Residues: CASSPVGPEQFF.

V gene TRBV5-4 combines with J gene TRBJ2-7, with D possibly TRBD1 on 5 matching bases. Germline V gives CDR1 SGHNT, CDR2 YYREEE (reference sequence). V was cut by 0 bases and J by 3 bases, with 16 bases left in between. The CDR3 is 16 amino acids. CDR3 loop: CASSLAGSGSGYEQYF. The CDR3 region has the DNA TGTGCCAGCAGCTTGGCAGGGTCTGGTTCGGGCTACGAGCAGTACTTC.

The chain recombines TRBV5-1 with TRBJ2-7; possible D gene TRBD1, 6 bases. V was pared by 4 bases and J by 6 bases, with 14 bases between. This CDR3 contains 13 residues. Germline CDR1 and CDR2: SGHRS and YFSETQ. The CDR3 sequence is CASSVDSSTEQYF. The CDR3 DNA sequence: TGCGCCAGCAGCGTGGACAGTTCAACCGAGCAGTACTTC.

The CDR3 region has the DNA TGCGCCAGCAGCCTGGGACGTTTGCAAGAGACCCAGTACTTC. Encoded protein: CASSLGRLQETQYF. The chain joins TRBV5-1 to TRBJ2-5; D is tentatively TRBD1 or TRBD2 (5 bases each). Germline lookup yields CDR1 SGHRS and CDR2 YFSETQ. V lost 4 bases and J 2 bases, leaving 12 bases between the germline ends. The CDR3 totals 14 residues.

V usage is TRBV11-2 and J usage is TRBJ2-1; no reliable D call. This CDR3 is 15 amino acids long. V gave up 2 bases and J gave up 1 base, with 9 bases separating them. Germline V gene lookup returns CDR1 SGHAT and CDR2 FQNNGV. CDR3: CASSLHRSSYNEQFF. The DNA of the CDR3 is TGTGCCAGCAGCTTACATAGGTCATCCTACAATGAGCAGTTCTTC.

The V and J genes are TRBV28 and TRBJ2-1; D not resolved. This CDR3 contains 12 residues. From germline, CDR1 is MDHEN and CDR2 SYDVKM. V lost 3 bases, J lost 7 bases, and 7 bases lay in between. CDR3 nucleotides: TGTGCCAGCAGTTTGGCCCCAAATGAGCAGTTCTTC. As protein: CASSLAPNEQFF. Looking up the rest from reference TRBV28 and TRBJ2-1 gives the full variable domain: DVKVTQSSRYLVKRTGEKVFLECVQDMDHENMFWYRQDPGLGLRLIYFSYDVKMKEKGDIPEGYSVSREKKERFSLILESASTNQTSMYLCASSLAPNEQFFGPGTRLTVL.

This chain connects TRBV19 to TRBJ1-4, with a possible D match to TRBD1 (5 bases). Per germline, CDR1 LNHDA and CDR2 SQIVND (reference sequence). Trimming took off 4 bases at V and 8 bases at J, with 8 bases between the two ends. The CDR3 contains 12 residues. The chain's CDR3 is CASSKGREKLFF. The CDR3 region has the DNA TGTGCCAGTAGTAAGGGGCGCGAAAAACTGTTTTTT.

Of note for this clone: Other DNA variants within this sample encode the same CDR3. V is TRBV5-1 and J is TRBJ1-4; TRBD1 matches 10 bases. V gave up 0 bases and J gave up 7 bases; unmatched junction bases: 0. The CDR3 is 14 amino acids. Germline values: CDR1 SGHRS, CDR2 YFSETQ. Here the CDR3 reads CASSLGTGGEKLFF. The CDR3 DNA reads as TGCGCCAGCAGCTTGGGGACAGGGGGTGAAAAACTGTTTTTT.

In DNA form, the CDR3 reads TGCGCCAGCAGCCCCGCAGCGGGTCCTGGAAACACCATATATTTT. Its translation is CASSPAAGPGNTIYF. The chain joins TRBV5-1 to TRBJ1-3; D gene unclear. Germline assignment: CDR1 SGHRS and CDR2 YFSETQ. The CDR3 is made up of 15 amino acids. V was trimmed by 4 bases and J by 2 bases, leaving 13 bases between them.

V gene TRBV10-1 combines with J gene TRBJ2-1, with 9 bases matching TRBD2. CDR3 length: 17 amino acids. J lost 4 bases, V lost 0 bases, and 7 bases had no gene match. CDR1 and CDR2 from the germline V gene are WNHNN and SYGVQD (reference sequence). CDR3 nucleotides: TGCGCCAGCAGTGAGTCATGGCTAGCGGGACTGTACAATGAGCAGTTCTTC. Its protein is CASSESWLAGLYNEQFF.

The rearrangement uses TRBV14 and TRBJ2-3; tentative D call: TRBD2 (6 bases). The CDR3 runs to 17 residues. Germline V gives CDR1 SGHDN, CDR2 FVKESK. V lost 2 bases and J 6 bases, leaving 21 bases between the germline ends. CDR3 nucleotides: TGTGCCAGCAGCCAATTTTTGGCGGGGAGGTGGGGGGATACGCAGTATTTT. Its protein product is CASSQFLAGRWGDTQYF.

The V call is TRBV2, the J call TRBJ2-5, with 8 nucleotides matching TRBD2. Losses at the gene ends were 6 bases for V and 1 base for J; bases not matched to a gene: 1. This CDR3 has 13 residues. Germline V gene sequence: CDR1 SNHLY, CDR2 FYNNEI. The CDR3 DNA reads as TGTGCCAGCAGGACTAGCGTCCAAGAGACCCAGTACTTC. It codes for CASRTSVQETQYF.

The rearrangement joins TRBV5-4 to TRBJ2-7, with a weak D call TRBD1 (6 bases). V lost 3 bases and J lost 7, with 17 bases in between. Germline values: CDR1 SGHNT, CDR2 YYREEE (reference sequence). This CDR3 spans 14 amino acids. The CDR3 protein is CASSSIQGRGEQYF. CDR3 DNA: TGTGCCAGCAGCTCCATACAGGGACGTGGGGAGCAGTACTTC.

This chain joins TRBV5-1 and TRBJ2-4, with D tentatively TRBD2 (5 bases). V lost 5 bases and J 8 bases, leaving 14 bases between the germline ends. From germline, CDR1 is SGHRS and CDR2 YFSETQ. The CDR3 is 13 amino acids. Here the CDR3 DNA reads TGCGCCAGCAGTGTTGGTGTGGGAGACATTCAGTACTTC. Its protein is CASSVGVGDIQYF.

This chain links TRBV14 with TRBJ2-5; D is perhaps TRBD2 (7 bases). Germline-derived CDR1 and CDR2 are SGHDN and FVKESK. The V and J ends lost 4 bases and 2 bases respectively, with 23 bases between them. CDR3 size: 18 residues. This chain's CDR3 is CASSPPQRGGLRQETQYF. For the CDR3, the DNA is TGTGCCAGCAGCCCTCCCCAAAGGGGGGGGCTTCGACAAGAGACCCAGTACTTC. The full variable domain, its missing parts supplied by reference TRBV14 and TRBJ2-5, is EAGVTQFPSHSVIEKGQTVTLRCDPISGHDNLYWYRRVMGKEIKFLLHFVKESKQDESGMPNNRFLAERTGGTYSTLKVQPAELEDSGVYFCASSPPQRGGLRQETQYFGPGTRLLVL.

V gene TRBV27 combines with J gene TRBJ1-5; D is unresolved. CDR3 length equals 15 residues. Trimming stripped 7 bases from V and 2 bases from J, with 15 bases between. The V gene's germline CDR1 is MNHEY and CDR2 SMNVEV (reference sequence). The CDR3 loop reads CASNPRAQGNQPQHF. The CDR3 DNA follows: TGTGCCAGCAACCCCAGAGCGCAGGGCAATCAGCCCCAGCATTTT.